These 15 T cell receptor beta chains originate from one sample sequenced in a study of metastatic and nonmetastatic thyroid tumors. Using MiXCR, TCRdb re-called clones from the PCR reads. The sample consists of tens of thousands of clones, around 21% of them appearing once. No patient had received any treatment before thyroid surgery. Source material: blood. These receptors all stem from a female donor with papillary thyroid cancer or a benign thyroid nodule (not recorded which). Some clones in this sample may be carry-over from other donors' samples.

By sample fraction, this clone is medium-sized (0.01 to 0.1%). This chain joins TRBV2 and TRBJ2-7; no clear D. Germline CDR1 and CDR2: SNHLY and FYNNEI. V dropped 9 bases and J dropped 1 base, with 4 bases sitting between them. This CDR3 is built from 10 residues. The CDR3 loop is CASKSYEQYF. Here the CDR3 DNA reads TGTGCCAGTAAGTCCTACGAGCAGTACTTC.

This clone has just a few counts. V is TRBV5-4 and J is TRBJ2-5, with TRBD2 identical over 8 bases. V dropped 7 bases and J dropped 0; count of bases not matched to a gene: 11. Looked up from germline, CDR1 is SGHNT and CDR2 is YYREEE (reference sequence). The CDR3 runs to 16 residues. The CDR3 DNA sequence: TGTGCCAGCTCCGAAATGGGAGCGGGGGACCAAGAGACCCAGTACTTC. The encoded protein is CASSEMGAGDQETQYF.

As concerns this clone: The junction does not match germline at one end; this may be a read error. The chain recombines TRBV5-1 with TRBJ2-1; D is perhaps TRBD2 (6 bases). Germline CDR1 reads SGHRS; CDR2 reads YFSETQ. The length of the CDR3 is 15 residues. CDR3 in amino acids: CASSLSGRSCNEQFF. CDR3 sequence (DNA): TGCGCCAGCAGCCTTAGCGGTAGGTCCTGCAATGAGCAGTTCTTC.

This clone was detected ten times or more. The chain links TRBV11-2 to TRBJ2-7; possibly TRBD1 or TRBD2 for D (6 bases each). This CDR3 is built from 13 residues. Trimming left V 8 bases short and J 6 bases short, with 17 bases between. CDR1 is SGHAT and CDR2 is FQNNGV in the germline V gene. This chain's CDR3 is CASRLSGGGEQYF. The CDR3 coding sequence is TGTGCCAGCCGATTATCCGGGGGCGGCGAGCAGTACTTC.

There are many counts of this clone. This chain joins TRBV10-1 and TRBJ2-1, with 15 bases aligning to TRBD2. CDR3 length: 14 amino acids. J was trimmed by 11 bases and V by 5 bases; bases with no gene match: 4. CDR1 WNHNN and CDR2 SYGVQD come from the germline V gene (reference sequence). The CDR3 region is CASSPGLAGGQQFF. DNA of the CDR3: TGCGCCAGCAGTCCGGGACTAGCGGGGGGACAGCAGTTCTTC.

This chain links TRBV11-3 with TRBJ1-2, with 11 bases aligning to TRBD1. Germline V gene sequence: CDR1 SGHNT, CDR2 YENEEA. The CDR3 has 15 amino acids. V gave up 3 bases and J gave up 7 bases; unmatched junction bases: 7. The CDR3 region is CASSLDRGQGSGYTF. The CDR3 bases are TGTGCCAGCAGCTTGGACAGGGGGCAAGGCTCTGGCTACACCTTC.

In this sample, this clone turned up many times. V gene TRBV5-4 combines with J gene TRBJ2-7; 8 bases match TRBD2. Germline values: CDR1 SGHNT, CDR2 YYREEE (reference sequence). This CDR3 is 14 amino acids long. The V and J ends lost 5 bases and 3 bases, in that order; junction bases with no gene match: 7. The CDR3 loop is CASRSGLANYEQYF. The CDR3 nucleotides read TGTGCCAGCAGATCCGGACTAGCAAACTACGAGCAGTACTTC.

This rearrangement joins TRBV2 to TRBJ2-7; D ambiguous. Trimming shortened V by 2 bases and J by 0 bases, and 2 bases separated the two germline ends. Per the germline V gene, CDR1 is SNHLY and CDR2 is FYNNEI. This CDR3 is built from 12 residues. CDR3 nucleotides: TGTGCCAGCAGTGAAAGCTCCTACGAGCAGTACTTC. It specifies CASSESSYEQYF.

As DNA, the CDR3 is TGTGCCAGCTCACCCTTCAAGCGGACCCGCACAGATACGCAGTATTTT. This translates into CASSPFKRTRTDTQYF. This chain connects TRBV18 to TRBJ2-3; tentatively, D is TRBD2 (5 bases). The germline V gene encodes CDR1 KGHSH and CDR2 LQKENI. CDR3 length: 16 residues. With 3 bases removed from V and 1 base from J, the gap between germline ends came to 14 bases. Full variable domain (missing parts from reference TRBV18 and TRBJ2-3): NAGVMQNPRHLVRRRGQEARLRCSPMKGHSHVYWYRQLPEEGLKFMVYLQKENIIDESGMPKERFSAEFPKEGPSILRIQQVVRGDSAAYFCASSPFKRTRTDTQYFGPGTRLTVL.

By sample share, this clone is medium-sized. The chain is built from TRBV27 and TRBJ1-2, with TRBD1 matching 7 bases. The junction had 6 bases not matched to a gene; V was cut back by 5 bases and J by 6 bases. This CDR3 has 13 amino acids. The germline gives CDR1 MNHEY, CDR2 SMNVEV (reference sequence). This CDR3 reads CASSGATGNGYTF. The CDR3 DNA is TGTGCCAGCAGTGGCGCGACAGGGAATGGCTACACCTTC.

This clone was picked up many times. The gene calls are TRBV4-3 and TRBJ1-2, with a tentative D call TRBD1 (5 bases). Germline CDR1 is LGHNA and CDR2 is YSLEER. The CDR3 is 16 residues long. V shed 0 bases and J shed 0 bases, with 11 bases lying between them. In DNA, the CDR3 is TGCGCCAGCAGCCAAGATCACGGGGGGTCTAACTATGGCTACACCTTC. Residues: CASSQDHGGSNYGYTF.

This chain links TRBV28 with TRBJ2-7, with TRBD2 matching 8 bases. V dropped 7 bases and J dropped 4; count of bases not matched to a gene: 6. The CDR3 is 13 residues long. Germline lookup yields CDR1 MDHEN and CDR2 SYDVKM. The CDR3 here is CASIASGSYEQYF. CDR3 in DNA: TGTGCCAGCATCGCAAGCGGGAGTTACGAGCAGTACTTC.

This clone has at least ten counts. The chain uses TRBV9 and TRBJ2-1; TRBD2 might be the D (6 bases). CDR1 SGDLS and CDR2 YYNGEE come from the germline V gene. This CDR3 has 14 residues. V was shortened by 0 bases and J by 9 bases, with 13 bases between the two germline ends. The CDR3: CASSVATWGGEQFF. CDR3 DNA sequence: TGTGCCAGCAGCGTAGCTACGTGGGGAGGTGAGCAGTTCTTC.

This clone was seen ten or more times. The chain employs TRBV7-9 and TRBJ2-1; 10 bases align to TRBD2. From germline, CDR1 is SEHNR and CDR2 FQNEAQ (reference sequence). J lost 3 bases, V lost 5 bases, and 7 bases had no gene match. CDR3 length: 16 residues. The CDR3 bases are TGTGCCAGCAGCCCAAGCGGGGGGGCCGTCTACAATGAGCAGTTCTTC. Translation gives CASSPSGGAVYNEQFF.

This clone was seen ten or more times. Other DNA sequences within the sample encode an identical CDR3. The chain links TRBV11-2 to TRBJ2-3; 9 bases map to TRBD2. The V gene end was trimmed by 5 bases and the J gene end by 6 bases; junction bases not matched to a gene: 12. In germline, CDR1 is SGHAT, CDR2 FQNNGV. This CDR3 comprises 16 residues. The CDR3 region has the DNA TGTGCCAGCAGCCGTAGGGGAGCGGGGGGTACGGATACGCAGTATTTT. Its protein product is CASSRRGAGGTDTQYF.